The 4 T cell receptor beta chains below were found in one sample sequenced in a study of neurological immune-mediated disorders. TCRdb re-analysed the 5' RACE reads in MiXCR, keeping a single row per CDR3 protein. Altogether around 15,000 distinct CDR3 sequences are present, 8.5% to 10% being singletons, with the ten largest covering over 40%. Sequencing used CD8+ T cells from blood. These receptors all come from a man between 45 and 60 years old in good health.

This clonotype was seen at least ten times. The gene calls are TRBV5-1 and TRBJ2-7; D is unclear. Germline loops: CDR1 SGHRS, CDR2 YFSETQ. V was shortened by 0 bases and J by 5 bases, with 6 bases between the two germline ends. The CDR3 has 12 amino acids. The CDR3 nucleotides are TGCGCCAGCAGCTTGGTGGGGAACGAGCAGTACTTC. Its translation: CASSLVGNEQYF. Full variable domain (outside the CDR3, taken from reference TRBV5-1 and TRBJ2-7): KAGVTQTPRYLIKTRGQQVTLSCSPISGHRSVSWYQQTPGQGLQFLFEYFSETQRNKGNFPGRFSGRQFSNSRSEMNVSTLELGDSALYLCASSLVGNEQYFGPGTRLTVT.

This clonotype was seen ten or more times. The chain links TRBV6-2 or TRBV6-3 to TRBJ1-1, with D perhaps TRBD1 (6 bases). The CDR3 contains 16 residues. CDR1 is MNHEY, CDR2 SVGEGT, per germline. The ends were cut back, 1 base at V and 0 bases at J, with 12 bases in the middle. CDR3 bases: TGTGCCAGCAGTTACTTGGGGGCGTGGATGAACACTGAAGCTTTCTTT. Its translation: CASSYLGAWMNTEAFF.

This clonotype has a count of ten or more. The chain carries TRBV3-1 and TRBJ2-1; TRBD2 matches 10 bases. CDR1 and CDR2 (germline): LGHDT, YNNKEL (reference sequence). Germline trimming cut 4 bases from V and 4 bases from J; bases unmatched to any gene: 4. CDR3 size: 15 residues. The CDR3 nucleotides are TGTGCCAGCAGCCCACGGACTAGCGGTTACAATGAGCAGTTCTTC. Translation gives CASSPRTSGYNEQFF.

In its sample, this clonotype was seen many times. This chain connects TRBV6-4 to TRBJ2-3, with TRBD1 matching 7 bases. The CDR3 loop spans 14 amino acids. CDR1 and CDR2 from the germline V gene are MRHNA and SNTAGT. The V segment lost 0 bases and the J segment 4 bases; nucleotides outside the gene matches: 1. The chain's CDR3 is CASSDSQGADTQYF. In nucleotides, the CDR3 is TGTGCCAGCAGTGACTCCCAGGGGGCAGATACGCAGTATTTT.